What follows are 8 T cell receptor beta chains derived from one specimen sequenced in a study of cytomegalovirus exposure and HLA in healthy donors. A multiplex PCR was run with 60 Vbeta primers and 13 Jbeta primers. Method: immunoSEQ multiplex PCR; TCRdb's copy keeps in-frame clones and lacks some. The sample has about 140,000 clones, about three quarters seen once; the top ten hold 1.5% to 2%. The sequencing sample was made of PBMCs. The origin of the receptors is a woman in her thirties in good health and CMV-seronegative.

This clone has just a few counts. The rearrangement joins TRBV4-2 to TRBJ2-7; a weak D match, TRBD2 (5 bases). The CDR3 runs to 15 residues. Germline values: CDR1 LGHNA, CDR2 YNFKEQ. The V end was cut by 8 bases, the J end by 0 bases, with 17 bases between. This chain's CDR3 is CASREGGANSYEQYF. The CDR3 nucleotides are TGTGCCAGCCGGGAAGGAGGAGCCAACTCCTACGAGCAGTACTTC.

The CDR3 region is CASSGFTGTGYGEKLFF. In DNA form, the CDR3 reads TGTGCCAGCAGTGGATTTACCGGGACAGGGTATGGAGAAAAACTGTTTTTT. This chain uses TRBV28 with TRBJ1-4, with 9 positions matching TRBD1. From germline, CDR1 is MDHEN and CDR2 SYDVKM. The CDR3 loop spans 17 amino acids. Germline trimming cut 5 bases from V and 8 bases from J; bases unmatched to any gene: 15. Combining the CDR3 with reference TRBV28 and TRBJ1-4 gives the whole variable domain DVKVTQSSRYLVKRTGEKVFLECVQDMDHENMFWYRQDPGLGLRLIYFSYDVKMKEKGDIPEGYSVSREKKERFSLILESASTNQTSMYLCASSGFTGTGYGEKLFFGSGTQLSVL.

There are a few counts of this clone. The chain is built from TRBV28 and TRBJ2-1; 8 bases line up with TRBD2. The CDR3 sequence is 11 residues long. Germline CDR1 MDHEN, CDR2 SYDVKM. Unmatched junction bases numbered 3, after V lost 7 bases and J lost 10 bases. The CDR3 region is CASKGTREQFF. The CDR3 DNA reads as TGTGCCAGCAAGGGGACTAGGGAGCAGTTCTTC. Full variable domain (missing parts from reference TRBV28 and TRBJ2-1): DVKVTQSSRYLVKRTGEKVFLECVQDMDHENMFWYRQDPGLGLRLIYFSYDVKMKEKGDIPEGYSVSREKKERFSLILESASTNQTSMYLCASKGTREQFFGPGTRLTVL.

The chain combines TRBV6-5 with TRBJ2-4, with D tentatively TRBD2 (6 bases). V was shortened by 0 bases and J by 7 bases, with 16 bases between the two germline ends. The CDR3 is 16 amino acids. Germline V gene sequence: CDR1 MNHEY, CDR2 SVGAGI. The CDR3 DNA reads TGTGCCAGCAGTTACTCGATTGGCGGGACTCAGAACATTCAGTACTTC. Its protein product is CASSYSIGGTQNIQYF.

The V call is TRBV5-6, the J call TRBJ1-4, with D unresolved. Trimming cost V 5 bases and J 8 bases, with 10 bases left between them. CDR3 size: 12 residues. The V gene's germline CDR1 is SGHDT and CDR2 YYEEEE. CDR3 DNA: TGTGCCAGCAGTGGACTAGACGAAAAACTGTTTTTT. Translating it yields CASSGLDEKLFF. The complete variable domain, with remaining parts taken from reference TRBV5-6 and TRBJ1-4, reads DAGVTQSPTHLIKTRGQQVTLRCSPKSGHDTVSWYQQALGQGPQFIFQYYEEEERQRGNFPDRFSGHQFPNYSSELNVNALLLGDSALYLCASSGLDEKLFFGSGTQLSVL.

The J gene is TRBJ2-2, the V gene TRBV19, with 13 positions matching TRBD2. V lost 6 bases and J lost 7; bases outside the gene matches: 8. The CDR3 runs 16 residues. CDR1 and CDR2 (germline): LNHDA, SQIVND (reference sequence). CDR3 sequence (DNA): TGTGCCAGTAGCCACGGACTAGCGGGAGATAGCGGGGAGCTGTTTTTT. It is translated as CASSHGLAGDSGELFF.

J is TRBJ2-6 and V is TRBV7-8, with TRBD2 as a possible D gene (6 bases). The CDR3 sequence is 15 residues long. Per germline, CDR1 SGHVS and CDR2 FQNEAQ. The V end lost 4 bases, the J end lost 0 bases, and 7 bases lay between the germline ends. The CDR3 loop reads CASSWRGSGANVLTF. DNA for the CDR3: TGTGCCAGCAGCTGGCGGGGCTCTGGGGCCAACGTCCTGACTTTC.

This clone has only a few counts. The gene calls are TRBV7-2 and TRBJ2-1, with a possible D match to TRBD1 (6 bases). The CDR3 is 16 amino acids. The ends were cut back, 1 base at V and 2 bases at J, with 12 bases in the middle. Germline V lookup: CDR1 SGHTA, CDR2 FQGNSA. The DNA for the CDR3 is TGTGCCAGCAGCTTAGGTCCGGGACAACCCTACAATGAGCAGTTCTTC. It specifies CASSLGPGQPYNEQFF.